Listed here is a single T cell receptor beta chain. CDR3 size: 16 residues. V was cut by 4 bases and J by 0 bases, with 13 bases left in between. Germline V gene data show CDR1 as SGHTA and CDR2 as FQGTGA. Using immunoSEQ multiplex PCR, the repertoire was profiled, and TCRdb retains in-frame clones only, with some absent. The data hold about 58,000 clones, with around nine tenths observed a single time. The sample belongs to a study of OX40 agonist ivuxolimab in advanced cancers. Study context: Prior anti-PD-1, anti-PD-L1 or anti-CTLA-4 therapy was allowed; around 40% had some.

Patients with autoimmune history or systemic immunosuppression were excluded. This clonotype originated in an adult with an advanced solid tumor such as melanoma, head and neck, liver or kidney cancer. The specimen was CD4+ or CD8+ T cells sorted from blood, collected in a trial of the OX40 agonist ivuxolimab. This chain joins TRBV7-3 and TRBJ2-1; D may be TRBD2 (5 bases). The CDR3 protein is CASSYIVGSSYNEQFF. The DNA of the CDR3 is TGTGCCAGCAGCTATATTGTGGGGAGCTCCTACAATGAGCAGTTCTTC.